The rows below give T cell receptor beta chains drawn from one sample of a study of blood T cell repertoires in COVID-19. Generated by immunoSEQ multiplex PCR, the TCRdb table keeps only in-frame clones and is missing some. The sample includes approximately 250,000 clones, more than 70% of them seen just once. Sequenced sample: PBMCs or T cells enriched from blood (not recorded which). The receptors originated from a woman aged 40 to 55 with acute COVID-19. The CDR3 runs from the conserved cysteine through the conserved F or W. A D gene is named only where the DNA matches it firmly. A clone size is listed for some rows: how often the clone was seen (once, few, many), or a class if it is expanded.

v_call	j_call	d_call	clone_size	cdr3_aa	cdr3_nt
TRBV3-1/TRBV3-2	TRBJ2-1	.	once	CASSQANNEQFF	TGTGCCAGCAGCCAAGCTAACAATGAGCAGTTCTTC
TRBV5-1	TRBJ1-2	TRBD1	.	CASRTGTGAYGYTF	TGCGCCAGCAGGACCGGGACAGGGGCCTATGGCTACACCTTC
TRBV5-1	TRBJ1-5	TRBD1	.	CASSSTTGGKEPQHF	TGCGCCAGCAGCTCGACAACAGGGGGCAAGGAGCCCCAGCATTTT
TRBV7-9	TRBJ1-4	.	.	CASSLPEGTTNEKLFF	TGTGCCAGCAGCTTACCGGAGGGGACAACTAATGAAAAACTGTTTTTT
TRBV18	TRBJ2-1	TRBD1	.	CASSPSNRGREQQFF	TGTGCCAGCTCACCCAGCAACAGGGGGCGAGAGCAGCAGTTCTTC
TRBV7-9	TRBJ2-3	.	.	CASSSPRGASTDTQYF	TGTGCCAGCAGCTCGCCCCGGGGGGCCTCCACAGATACGCAGTATTTT
TRBV6-5	TRBJ1-6	.	.	CASSYRRENSPLHF	TGTGCCAGCAGTTACCGTCGGGAGAATTCACCCCTCCACTTT
TRBV24-1	TRBJ2-1	TRBD1	.	CATSDPSVTGGRNYNEQFF	TGTGCCACCAGTGATCCCTCTGTAACAGGGGGCAGAAACTACAATGAGCAGTTCTTC
TRBV28	TRBJ1-1	.	few	CASSPLVGQGILMNTEAFF	TGTGCCAGCAGTCCATTGGTGGGCCAGGGGATACTCATGAACACTGAAGCTTTCTTT
TRBV7-7	TRBJ1-1	.	.	CASSVDRNTEAFF	TGTGCTAGCAGCGTAGACAGGAACACTGAAGCTTTCTTT
TRBV6-5	TRBJ1-5	TRBD1	.	CASRGDRSTNQPQHF	TGTGCCAGCAGGGGGGACAGAAGTACCAATCAGCCCCAGCATTTT
TRBV7-9	TRBJ2-5	.	.	CASSFYGEETQYF	TGTGCCAGCAGCTTTTACGGGGAGGAGACCCAGTACTTC
TRBV7-6	TRBJ1-4	.	.	CASSTGGGLNEKLFF	TGTGCCAGCAGCACCGGGGGGGGCCTTAATGAAAAACTGTTTTTT
TRBV11-2	TRBJ2-1	TRBD2	.	CASSFRGLAGVGPHNEQFF	TGTGCCAGCAGCTTCAGGGGACTAGCGGGAGTAGGGCCCCACAATGAGCAGTTCTTC
TRBV4-1	TRBJ1-1	TRBD1	.	CASTTSPGQMNTEAFF	TGCGCCAGCACTACTTCCCCGGGACAGATGAACACTGAAGCTTTCTTT
TRBV11-2	TRBJ2-3	.	.	CASSLSGSGTDTQYF	TGTGCCAGCAGCTTGTCAGGGTCTGGCACAGATACGCAGTATTTT
TRBV9	TRBJ2-6	TRBD1	.	CASSETGTGANVLTF	TGTGCCAGCAGCGAGACAGGGACTGGGGCCAACGTCCTGACTTTC
TRBV27	TRBJ2-7	TRBD2	.	CASSLADEQYF	TGTGCCAGCAGTCTAGCGGACGAGCAGTACTTC
TRBV19	TRBJ1-4	TRBD1	.	CASSTGTGLEKLFF	TGTGCCAGTAGTACCGGGACAGGTCTTGAAAAACTGTTTTTT
TRBV21-1	TRBJ1-6	.	.	CASTFRTGYNSPLHF	TGTGCCAGCACCTTCCGGACAGGCTATAATTCACCCCTCCACTTT
TRBV10-3	TRBJ1-1	.	.	CAIQGQNYPEAFF	TGTGCCATCCAAGGCCAAAACTACCCTGAAGCTTTCTTT
TRBV7-9	TRBJ2-5	.	.	CASSLGAGPETQYF	TGTGCCAGCAGCTTAGGGGCAGGGCCGGAGACCCAGTACTTC
TRBV5-1	TRBJ2-1	.	.	CASNRGIFPGQLSPNEQFF	TGCGCCAGCAACCGCGGGATCTTTCCAGGGCAATTGTCCCCTAATGAGCAGTTCTTC
TRBV11-2	TRBJ2-5	TRBD2	.	CASSPIGAGGQETQYF	TGTGCCAGCAGCCCTATCGGGGCGGGAGGACAAGAGACCCAGTACTTC
TRBV18	TRBJ1-2	.	.	CASSPTADSGYTF	TGTGCCAGCTCACCCACGGCGGACAGTGGCTACACCTTC
TRBV6-5	TRBJ2-5	TRBD2	few	CASSRRTSAEETQYF	TGTGCCAGCAGCCGAAGGACTAGCGCGGAGGAGACCCAGTACTTC
TRBV12-5	TRBJ1-2	TRBD1	.	CASGATDRGLYGYTF	TGTGCTAGTGGCGCAACCGACAGGGGCCTCTATGGCTACACCTTC
TRBV24-1	TRBJ1-2	TRBD1	.	CATSVTGGQGYTF	TGTGCCACCAGTGTTACAGGGGGCCAAGGCTACACCTTC
TRBV6-4	TRBJ2-1	TRBD2	.	CASSDLAGVGEQFF	TGTGCCAGCAGTGATCTTGCGGGAGTAGGAGAGCAGTTCTTC
TRBV7-8	TRBJ2-5	TRBD2	.	CASSPRRFGLAVRQETQYF	TGTGCCAGCAGCCCCCGCCGCTTTGGACTAGCGGTGAGGCAAGAGACCCAGTACTTC
TRBV11-2	TRBJ2-3	TRBD2	once	CASSLTSGIADTQYF	TGTGCCAGCAGCTTAACTAGCGGGATTGCAGATACGCAGTATTTT
TRBV6-6	TRBJ1-5	TRBD1	.	CASSLGTGGLDQPQHF	TGTGCCAGCAGTTTGGGGACAGGGGGCTTGGATCAGCCCCAGCATTTT
TRBV20-1	TRBJ2-1	.	.	CSASNPLGGFSGSEQFF	TGCAGTGCTAGTAATCCTCTAGGAGGGTTTAGCGGTAGTGAGCAGTTCTTC
TRBV24-1	TRBJ2-1	TRBD2	.	CATSDVGTSASYNEQFF	TGTGCCACCAGTGATGTCGGGACTAGCGCATCCTACAATGAGCAGTTCTTC
TRBV28	TRBJ1-5	TRBD1	.	CASSLHRGGGGQPQHF	TGTGCCAGCAGTTTACACAGGGGGGGTGGAGGTCAGCCCCAGCATTTT
TRBV4-3	TRBJ1-6	.	.	CASSQDTGWVGNSPLHF	TGCGCCAGCAGCCAAGATACGGGATGGGTAGGGAATTCACCCCTCCACTTT
TRBV5-1	TRBJ2-1	TRBD1	.	CASSLGQDHNEQFF	TGCGCCAGCAGCCTGGGACAGGATCACAATGAGCAGTTCTTC
TRBV7-2	TRBJ1-5	.	.	CASSFTDNQPQHF	TGTGCCAGCAGCTTCACAGACAATCAGCCCCAGCATTTT
TRBV5-1	TRBJ2-2	.	.	CASSLTGTSNTGELFF	TGCGCCAGCAGCTTGACCGGGACATCGAACACCGGGGAGCTGTTTTTT
TRBV6-4	TRBJ1-2	.	.	CASTLYQGYTF	TGTGCCAGCACTTTGTATCAGGGCTACACCTTC
TRBV5-1	TRBJ1-1	TRBD1	.	CASSLGQGGEAFF	TGCGCCAGCAGCTTGGGACAGGGAGGTGAAGCTTTCTTT
TRBV7-9	TRBJ1-2	TRBD1	.	CASSYGTVESYGYTF	TGTGCCAGCAGCTACGGGACAGTTGAATCCTATGGCTACACCTTC
TRBV5-1	TRBJ2-1	.	.	CASSFQRTAYNEQFF	TGCGCCAGCAGCTTCCAAAGGACAGCCTACAATGAGCAGTTCTTC
TRBV29-1	TRBJ2-2	TRBD1	once	CSVEADRDGELFF	TGCAGCGTTGAGGCAGACAGGGATGGGGAGCTGTTTTTT
TRBV5-1	TRBJ2-7	TRBD2	.	CASSLGLATNYEQYF	TGCGCCAGCAGCTTGGGACTAGCGACAAACTACGAGCAGTACTTC
TRBV12-3/TRBV12-4	TRBJ1-4	.	.	CASGPTSNEKLFF	TGTGCCAGCGGGCCCACCTCTAATGAAAAACTGTTTTTT
TRBV3-1/TRBV3-2	TRBJ1-1	.	.	CASSQDPFCRSSVPEAFF	TGTGCCAGCAGCCAAGATCCTTTTTGTAGGTCGAGCGTACCTGAAGCTTTCTTT
TRBV10-3	TRBJ1-6	.	.	CAIRSRSSYNSPLHF	TGTGCCATCAGGTCCCGGAGCTCCTATAATTCACCCCTCCACTTT
TRBV24-1	TRBJ2-1	TRBD2	.	CATSDARLAGVSNEQFF	TGTGCCACCAGTGATGCTAGGTTGGCGGGAGTTTCCAATGAGCAGTTCTTC
TRBV5-1	TRBJ1-5	TRBD1	.	CASSPGQGGNQPQHF	TGCGCCAGCAGCCCCGGACAGGGAGGCAATCAGCCCCAGCATTTT
TRBV5-8	TRBJ2-1	.	.	CASSQTSVVRPFF	TGTGCCAGCAGCCAAACGTCGGTAGTCCGTCCGTTCTTC
TRBV10-3	TRBJ1-2	TRBD1	.	CAISRTGTEFGYTF	TGTGCCATCAGCCGGACAGGGACGGAGTTTGGCTACACCTTC
TRBV28	TRBJ2-1	TRBD2	.	CASSSPGTSNPWGNEQFF	TGTGCCAGCAGTTCTCCCGGGACTAGCAACCCCTGGGGGAATGAGCAGTTCTTC
TRBV18	TRBJ2-1	TRBD2	.	CASSPLPSGTEFF	TGTGCCAGCTCACCATTACCTAGCGGGACGGAGTTCTTC